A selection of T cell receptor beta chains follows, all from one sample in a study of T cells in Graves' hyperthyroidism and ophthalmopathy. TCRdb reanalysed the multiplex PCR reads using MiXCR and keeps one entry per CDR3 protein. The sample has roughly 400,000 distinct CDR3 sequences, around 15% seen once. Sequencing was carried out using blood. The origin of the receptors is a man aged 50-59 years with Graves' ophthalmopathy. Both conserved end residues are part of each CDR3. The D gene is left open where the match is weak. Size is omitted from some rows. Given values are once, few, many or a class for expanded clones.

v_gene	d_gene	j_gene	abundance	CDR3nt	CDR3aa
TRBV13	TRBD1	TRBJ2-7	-	TGTGCCAGCAGATCGGGACAGTTGCCCTACGAGCAGTACTTC	CASRSGQLPYEQYF
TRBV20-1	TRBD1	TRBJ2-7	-	TGCAGTGCTCGAACGGACAGGGGGTACGAGCAGTACTTC	CSARTDRGYEQYF
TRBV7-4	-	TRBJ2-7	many	TGTGCCAGCAGCTTAAATTGTTGGCGTGGCTCCTACGAGCAGTACTTC	CASSLNCWRGSYEQYF
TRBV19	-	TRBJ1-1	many	TGTGCCAGTAGTACCGCCGGGGGTGATGAAGCTTTCTTT	CASSTAGGDEAFF
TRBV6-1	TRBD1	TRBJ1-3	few	TGTGCCAGTGGCGGACAGGGAATAACCGCTGGAAACACCATATATTTT	CASGGQGITAGNTIYF
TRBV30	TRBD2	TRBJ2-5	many	TGTGCCTGGAGTCTGGGACTAGCGGGAGAAGAGACCCAGTACTTC	CAWSLGLAGEETQYF
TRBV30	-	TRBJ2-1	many	TGTGCCTGGAGTACGGCCTCGAGCTCCTACAATGAGCAGTTCTTC	CAWSTASSSYNEQFF
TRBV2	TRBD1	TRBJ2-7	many	TGTGCCAGCGCCGAGCAGGGGGCGGGTAGCGAGCAGTACTTC	CASAEQGAGSEQYF
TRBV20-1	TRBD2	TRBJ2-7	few	TGCAGTGCTAGGGCCCTAGCGGGAGGGCTTTACGAGCAGTACTTC	CSARALAGGLYEQYF
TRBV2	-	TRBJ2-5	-	TGTGCCAGCAGTGAAGGGGGACGTGTGTCGGAGACCCAGTACTTC	CASSEGGRVSETQYF
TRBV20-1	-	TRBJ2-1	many	TGCAGTGTTGGGGCGCAGTTCTTC	CSVGAQFF
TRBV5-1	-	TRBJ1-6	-	TGCGCCAGTGGCGGGTCTTCTTCACCCCTCCACTTT	CASGGSSSPLHF
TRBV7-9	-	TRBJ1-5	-	TGTGCCAGCAGCTTAGAACGGGACAATCAGCCCCAGCATTTT	CASSLERDNQPQHF
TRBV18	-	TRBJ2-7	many	TGTGCCAGCTCATCTACAGGAACAGACGAGCAGTACTTC	CASSSTGTDEQYF
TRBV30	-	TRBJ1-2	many	TGTGCCTGGGGAGACTATGGCTACACCTTC	CAWGDYGYTF
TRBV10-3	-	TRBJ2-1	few	TGTGCCATCAGGGGGACTCGGGGTGAGCAGTTCTTC	CAIRGTRGEQFF
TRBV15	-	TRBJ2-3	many	TGTGCCACCAGCAGAGTACCCGGGAGCAGCACAGATACGCAGTATTTT	CATSRVPGSSTDTQYF
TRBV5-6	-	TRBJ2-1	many	TGTGCCAGCAGCCCAACTACCTCCTACAATGAGCAGTTCTTC	CASSPTTSYNEQFF
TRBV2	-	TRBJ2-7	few	TGTGCCAGCAGTGAAGCTCGTGGCGGGATTGGCGAGCAGTACTTC	CASSEARGGIGEQYF
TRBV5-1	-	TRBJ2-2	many	TGCGCCAGCAGAGGGACGGCGAACACCGGGGAGCTGTTTTTT	CASRGTANTGELFF